This T cell receptor (beta chain) originates from a study of blood T cell repertoires in COVID-19. The wider study: The samples span acute and convalescent COVID-19 from the United States, Italy and Spain.

CDR1 is LNHDA, CDR2 SQIVND, per germline (reference sequence). There are 14 residues in the CDR3. V lost 4 bases, J lost 1 base, and 0 bases stayed unmatched. Assay used: immunoSEQ multiplex PCR; TCRdb lists only in-frame clones, some missing. The sample lists about 320,000 clones, around 90% occurring once. In its sample, this clone was seen a few times. Clinical history reported by participants formed the basis on which cohorts were assigned. Donors in Cohort 3 counted as recovered after two negative PCRs, clearance, or symptom resolution. The specimen sequenced was PBMCs or T cells enriched from blood (not recorded which). The receptor comes from a man in his fifties or sixties who had recovered from COVID-19. The chain couples TRBV19 to TRBJ2-2; TRBD1 agrees at 7 bases. The chain's CDR3 is CASSRTGNTGELFF. The CDR3 DNA follows: TGTGCCAGTAGTAGGACAGGGAACACCGGGGAGCTGTTTTTT.